The 30 T cell receptor beta chains below all came from one sample that was sequenced in a study of naive and memory T cell subsets. Ligated cDNA underwent four rounds of PCR with nested alpha and beta constant region primers and SP2. TCRdb fed the 5' RACE reads into MiXCR, producing one record per CDR3 protein. In the table there are more than 60,000 distinct CDR3 sequences, less than 10% of which are singletons. The library had UMIs added by 3' ligation of an oligonucleotide to TCR cDNA. These receptors were obtained from a female donor in good health.

This clonotype was seen only a few times. The chain couples TRBV7-2 to TRBJ2-3; TRBD2 matches 13 bases. This CDR3 region has 16 residues. The V and J ends lost 3 bases and 7 bases, in that order; junction bases with no gene match: 7. Germline CDR1 is SGHTA and CDR2 is FQGNSA. The CDR3 coding sequence is TGTGCCAGCAGCTTCGTGGGGACTAGCGGGGAAAATACGCAGTATTTT. This sequence encodes CASSFVGTSGENTQYF.

CDR3 nucleotides: TGTGCCAGCAGCTTAGTAGGGAGACGGGACACTGAAGCTTTCTTT. Protein product: CASSLVGRRDTEAFF. The genes are TRBV11-3 and TRBJ1-1; unclear D gene. Deletions cut 1 base from V and 3 bases from J, with 12 bases between. This CDR3 region has 15 residues. Germline CDR1 is SGHNT and CDR2 is YENEEA. The full variable domain, rest sourced from reference TRBV11-3 and TRBJ1-1, is EAGVVQSPRYKIIEKKQPVAFWCNPISGHNTLYWYLQNLGQGPELLIRYENEEAVDDSQLPKDRFSAERLKGVDSTLKIQPAELGDSAVYLCASSLVGRRDTEAFFGQGTRLTVV.

This clonotype was picked up many times. The rearrangement links TRBV12-3 or TRBV12-4 to TRBJ1-5, with D maybe TRBD1 (6 bases). Deletions cut 1 base from V and 6 bases from J, with 10 bases between. This CDR3 has 14 amino acids. The CDR3 coding sequence is TGTGCCAGCAGTTTAGTCCAGGGGAGTCAGCCCCAGCATTTT. This gives the protein CASSLVQGSQPQHF.

This clonotype has ten or more counts. The chain uses TRBV7-8 and TRBJ1-3; no definite D call. V was trimmed by 5 bases and J by 1 base, leaving 18 bases between them. Germline assignment: CDR1 SGHVS and CDR2 FQNEAQ. This CDR3 is 17 amino acids long. The CDR3 DNA reads TGTGCCAGCAGCCTGACGGGAAAACTTGCTTCTGGAAACACCATATATTTT. Its translation is CASSLTGKLASGNTIYF.

Only a few counts were recorded for this clonotype. The J gene is TRBJ2-3, the V gene TRBV11-2; 10 bases are a match to TRBD2. The CDR3 is 17 amino acids. V shed 1 base, J shed 6 bases, and the junction held 10 bases outside the gene matches. CDR1 and CDR2 (germline): SGHAT, FQNNGV. The CDR3 nucleotides are TGTGCCAGCAGCTTAGTAGTCGGAGCGGGGGGGCCGGATACGCAGTATTTT. It is translated as CASSLVVGAGGPDTQYF.

This clonotype came up many times. The genes are TRBV27 and TRBJ1-1; 10 bases line up with TRBD1. In germline, CDR1 is MNHEY, CDR2 SMNVEV (reference sequence). The CDR3 has 15 residues. The V segment lost 4 bases and the J segment 8 bases; nucleotides outside the gene matches: 10. The CDR3 loop is CASSSLGQGRSEAFF. Written as DNA, the CDR3 is TGTGCCAGCAGTTCGCTGGGACAGGGGCGTAGCGAAGCTTTCTTT.

The CDR3 spells CASSGYRSTGELFF. DNA for the CDR3: TGTGCCAGCAGCGGATACAGAAGCACCGGGGAGCTGTTTTTT. The V and J genes are TRBV9 and TRBJ2-2; no definite D call. The CDR3 has 14 residues. Germline CDR1 and CDR2: SGDLS and YYNGEE. V lost 3 bases and J lost 4, with 10 bases in between.

A note on this clonotype: A much larger clone lies a single base off, so this may be a read error. This chain connects TRBV4-1 to TRBJ1-5; 7 bases agree with TRBD1. This CDR3 spans 15 amino acids. CDR1 is MGHRA, CDR2 YSYEKL, per germline. DNA for the CDR3: TGCGCCAGCAGCCAAGCAGACAGGGCAAATCAGCCCCAGAATTTT. Amino acid sequence: CASSQADRANQPQNF.

There are a few counts of this clonotype. V is TRBV7-8 and J is TRBJ1-4, with D uncertain. V lost 6 bases to trimming and J lost 3 bases, with 14 bases between them. CDR3 length: 15 residues. Germline lookup yields CDR1 SGHVS and CDR2 FQNEAQ. The CDR3 sequence: CASSTPRQANEKLFF. The CDR3 nucleotides are TGTGCCAGCAGTACCCCTCGGCAGGCTAATGAAAAACTGTTTTTT.

This clonotype was picked up many times. The genes are TRBV6-5 and TRBJ1-3; the D gene is possibly TRBD1 (5 bases). CDR1 MNHEY and CDR2 SVGAGI come from the germline V gene. Trimming took off 2 bases at V and 4 bases at J, with 15 bases between the two ends. The CDR3 runs to 16 residues. The DNA for the CDR3 is TGTGCCAGCAGTTACCCGACCGGGGGGGAAGGAAACACCATATATTTT. It yields the protein CASSYPTGGEGNTIYF.

The chain carries TRBV28 and TRBJ2-7, with 7 bases matching TRBD1. Looked up from germline, CDR1 is MDHEN and CDR2 is SYDVKM. The junction had 8 bases not matched to a gene; V was cut back by 6 bases and J by 0 bases. The CDR3 is 15 residues long. The CDR3 reads CASRLDRVPSYEQYF. In DNA, the CDR3 is TGTGCCAGCAGGCTAGACAGGGTCCCCTCCTACGAGCAGTACTTC.

This clonotype occurred many times. This CDR3 is CASKRGLEFDEQYF. The DNA for the CDR3 is TGTGCCAGCAAAAGGGGACTAGAATTTGACGAGCAGTACTTC. The genes are TRBV6-5 and TRBJ2-7; TRBD2 matches at 8 bases. The CDR3 is 14 amino acids. Germline CDR1 is MNHEY and CDR2 is SVGAGI. V shed 7 bases and J 5 bases; nucleotides not matched to a gene: 10.

This clonotype was counted many times. This chain links TRBV4-2 with TRBJ2-3; 8 bases are shared with TRBD2. With V trimmed by 0 bases and J by 1 base, 12 bases remained unmatched. This CDR3 contains 19 residues. Looked up from germline, CDR1 is LGHNA and CDR2 is YNFKEQ. As DNA, the CDR3 is TGTGCCAGCAGCCAAGATCTAACGGGAGGGCCTCTTGGCACAGATACGCAGTATTTT. This gives the protein CASSQDLTGGPLGTDTQYF.

The chain uses TRBV2 and TRBJ2-3; no reliable D call. Trimming took off 4 bases at V and 4 bases at J, with 9 bases between the two ends. Germline loops: CDR1 SNHLY, CDR2 FYNNEI. This CDR3 is built from 13 residues. CDR3 in amino acids: CASSGVSPDTQYF. In nucleotides, the CDR3 is TGTGCCAGCAGTGGGGTTAGCCCAGATACGCAGTATTTT.

Many counts were recorded for this clonotype. This chain joins TRBV6-5 and TRBJ1-1, with a tentative D call TRBD1 (5 bases). The CDR3 consists of 15 residues. V lost 0 bases and J lost 1, with 9 bases in between. Germline V gives CDR1 MNHEY, CDR2 SVGAGI. The CDR3 reads CASSYSGTTNTEAFF. CDR3 nucleotides: TGTGCCAGCAGTTACTCGGGGACTACGAACACTGAAGCTTTCTTT.

This clonotype was detected many times. The rearrangement links TRBV20-1 to TRBJ2-3; TRBD2 agrees at 7 bases. V lost 1 base, J lost 1 base, and 5 bases stayed unmatched. The CDR3 is 15 amino acids. In germline, CDR1 is DFQATT, CDR2 SNEGSKA (reference sequence). The CDR3 protein is CSARGGAGGTDTQYF. The CDR3 bases are TGCAGTGCTAGAGGTGGGGCGGGGGGCACAGATACGCAGTATTTT.

There are a few counts of this clonotype. The V and J genes are TRBV5-1 and TRBJ1-4; 8 positions match TRBD1. Per germline, CDR1 SGHRS and CDR2 YFSETQ. The V gene end was trimmed by 4 bases and the J gene end by 7 bases; junction bases not matched to a gene: 9. The length of the CDR3 is 15 residues. This CDR3 is CASSVTGQGSEKLFF. The CDR3 region has the DNA TGCGCCAGCAGCGTCACAGGACAGGGAAGTGAAAAACTGTTTTTT.

Details on this clonotype: A much larger clonotype is one base distant, so this may be a read error. J is TRBJ1-3 and V is TRBV29-1; D uncertain. The V end was cut by 5 bases, the J end by 0 bases, with 11 bases between. CDR1 and CDR2 (germline): SQVTM, ANQGSEA. This CDR3 has 14 residues. For the CDR3, the DNA is TGCAGCGTTTCCAAGGTTTCCTCTGGAAACACCATATATTTT. This encodes CSVSKVSSGNTIYF.

The table lists this clonotype with many counts. The chain employs TRBV5-6 and TRBJ1-2; D remains unclear. V lost 2 bases to trimming and J lost 8 bases, with 10 bases between them. The CDR3 spans 12 residues. Germline V gene sequence: CDR1 SGHDT, CDR2 YYEEEE. In DNA form, the CDR3 reads TGTGCCAGCAGCTTCGACTACCGAGGCTACACCTTC. It is translated as CASSFDYRGYTF.

At least ten counts were recorded for this clonotype. This CDR3 reads CASSSDTNYGYTF. CDR3 bases: TGTGCCAGCAGCTCCGACACGAACTATGGCTACACCTTC. This chain links TRBV7-9 with TRBJ1-2; no clear D. The germline gives CDR1 SEHNR, CDR2 FQNEAQ (reference sequence). The germline V and J ends were trimmed by 4 bases and 2 bases, with 8 bases remaining between them. The CDR3 spans 13 residues.

This clonotype was counted many times. The CDR3 coding sequence is TGTGCCAGCTCACCTGAGCCATACTTGTTGGGGGACAATGAGCAGTTCTTC. It encodes CASSPEPYLLGDNEQFF. The rearrangement uses TRBV18 and TRBJ2-1; the D call may be TRBD1 or TRBD2 (5 bases each). The CDR3 contains 17 residues. V shed 3 bases and J shed 5 bases, with 20 bases lying between them. In germline, CDR1 is KGHSH, CDR2 LQKENI.

In its sample, this clonotype was seen many times. The V call is TRBV21-1, the J call TRBJ1-5; TRBD1 reflects the table's D call only, with no check against the DNA. TRBV21-1 is marked as a pseudogene. This CDR3 spans 15 amino acids. The CDR3 is CASSPKGGRNQPQHF. CDR3 bases: TGTGCCAGCAGCCCGAAAGGGGGCCGAAATCAGCCCCAGCATTTT.

The chain links TRBV7-9 to TRBJ2-1; 11 nucleotides agree with TRBD2. The junction had 8 bases not matched to a gene; V was cut back by 4 bases and J by 6 bases. The CDR3 loop spans 16 amino acids. From germline, CDR1 is SEHNR and CDR2 FQNEAQ (reference sequence). The CDR3 bases are TGTGCCAGCAGCTCTGGGACTAGCGGACTAACCAATGAGCAGTTCTTC. Translated: CASSSGTSGLTNEQFF.

This clonotype came up many times. The chain couples TRBV5-1 to TRBJ1-6, with 10 positions matching TRBD1. Germline trimming cut 4 bases from V and 10 bases from J; bases unmatched to any gene: 8. The CDR3 totals 15 residues. Germline V gene sequence: CDR1 SGHRS, CDR2 YFSETQ. The CDR3 DNA follows: TGCGCCAGCAGCCCCGGGACAGGGGACCTATCACCCCTCCACTTT. This sequence encodes CASSPGTGDLSPLHF. Full variable domain (remainder filled in from reference TRBV5-1 and TRBJ1-6): KAGVTQTPRYLIKTRGQQVTLSCSPISGHRSVSWYQQTPGQGLQFLFEYFSETQRNKGNFPGRFSGRQFSNSRSEMNVSTLELGDSALYLCASSPGTGDLSPLHFGNGTRLTVT.

This clonotype appeared many times. The chain has TRBV5-1 and TRBJ1-2; 9 positions agree with TRBD1. Germline trimming cut 7 bases from V and 2 bases from J; bases unmatched to any gene: 6. This CDR3 has 14 amino acids. From germline, CDR1 is SGHRS and CDR2 YFSETQ. As DNA, the CDR3 is TGCGCCAGCGGGGGGACAGGGACAAACTATGGCTACACCTTC. Its translation is CASGGTGTNYGYTF.

This clonotype was counted only a few times. The V and J genes are TRBV11-2 and TRBJ2-3, with TRBD1 matching 7 bases. Germline V lookup: CDR1 SGHAT, CDR2 FQNNGV. V shed 4 bases, J shed 2 bases, and the junction held 9 bases outside the gene matches. The CDR3 extends over 16 amino acids. The CDR3 DNA reads TGTGCCAGCAGCTCCGACAGGGCGAAATACACAGATACGCAGTATTTT. It translates to CASSSDRAKYTDTQYF.

The sample holds a few counts of this clonotype. The rearrangement uses TRBV29-1 and TRBJ2-6, with 8 bases aligning to TRBD1. V lost 6 bases to trimming and J lost 2 bases; unmatched junction nucleotides: 3. This CDR3 region has 14 residues. CDR1 and CDR2 (germline): SQVTM, ANQGSEA. The CDR3 here is CSVMDRAGANVLTF. CDR3 DNA: TGCAGCGTGATGGACAGGGCTGGGGCCAACGTCCTGACTTTC.

This clonotype was seen only a few times. The genes are TRBV20-1 and TRBJ2-3; 9 nucleotides line up with TRBD2. This CDR3 spans 17 amino acids. The trim removed 1 base at V and 3 bases at J, leaving 11 bases unmatched. Germline V CDR1 and CDR2: DFQATT, SNEGSKA (reference sequence). The CDR3 DNA sequence: TGCAGTGCTAGAGCTAGCGGGAAGCGTCTAGAGACAGATACGCAGTATTTT. Residues: CSARASGKRLETDTQYF.

This clonotype was seen ten or more times. V is TRBV28 and J is TRBJ1-5, with a weak D call TRBD1 (6 bases). CDR1 MDHEN and CDR2 SYDVKM come from the germline V gene. V gave up 5 bases and J gave up 2 bases, with 13 bases separating them. CDR3 length equals 15 residues. Written as DNA, the CDR3 is TGTGCCAGCAGTCTACAGGGTGGCGGCAATCAGCCCCAGCATTTT. This sequence encodes CASSLQGGGNQPQHF.

J is TRBJ2-3 and V is TRBV28; a possible D gene is TRBD1 (6 bases). The CDR3 spans 14 residues. CDR1 and CDR2 from the germline V gene are MDHEN and SYDVKM. The ends were cut back, 7 bases at V and 0 bases at J, with 11 bases in the middle. CDR3 protein: CASKTDRSTDTQYF. The CDR3 bases are TGTGCCAGCAAAACGGACAGAAGCACAGATACGCAGTATTTT. The full variable domain, in which reference TRBV28 and TRBJ2-3 provide the parts outside the CDR3, is DVKVTQSSRYLVKRTGEKVFLECVQDMDHENMFWYRQDPGLGLRLIYFSYDVKMKEKGDIPEGYSVSREKKERFSLILESASTNQTSMYLCASKTDRSTDTQYFGPGTRLTVL.